The clone carrying this T cell receptor (beta chain) was observed a single time. This entry comes from a study of blood T cell repertoires in COVID-19. Study context: PBMCs, B-cell-depleted T cells, or T cells were the source of the cDNA or gDNA that made up the material.

Followed longitudinally, the Seattle patients had been enrolled during active infection. The CDR3 is made up of 10 amino acids. V was pared by 3 bases and J by 13 bases, with 5 bases of the junction left unmatched. Germline CDR1 is GTSNPN and CDR2 is SVGIG (reference sequence). Original processing methods: By means of reference gene primer amplification, nucleated cell counts were estimated. Clones were sequenced by immunoSEQ multiplex PCR, and TCRdb holds only the in-frame ones, with some missing. V and J calls and clone size come straight from that table; D and trimming were deduced from the DNA. In the table there are around 52,000 clones, around 87% of which are singletons.

This sequence was found in a woman aged 80 or over with COVID-19, enrolled during active disease. The chain recombines TRBV30 with TRBJ1-2, with 7 positions matching TRBD1. Material for sequencing was peripheral blood. The CDR3 nucleotides read TGTGCCTGGAGCACAGGGGCGCTCACCTTC. Translating gives CAWSTGALTF.